Listed here are 11 T cell receptor beta chains from one sample, sequenced in a study of beta chain features in type 1 diabetes. Investigators reverse transcribed all isolated RNA, so they sequenced expressed TCRB transcripts. Sequenced by immunoSEQ multiplex PCR; TCRdb stores in-frame clones only, minus some. This sample carries around 240,000 clones, over 8.5% of them seen once, and the ten largest clones take 0.034%. Specimen: naive CD4+ T cells from blood. The origin of the receptors is a woman aged 18-29 years in good health.

V and J are TRBV13 and TRBJ2-3, with 11 bases fitting TRBD2. Germline assignment: CDR1 PRHDT and CDR2 FYEKMQ (reference sequence). The CDR3 covers 18 residues. The V and J ends lost 4 bases and 0 bases, in that order; junction bases with no gene match: 9. Here the CDR3 reads CASSSRASGGFSTDTQYF. In nucleotides, the CDR3 is TGTGCCAGCAGCTCTAGGGCTAGCGGGGGGTTCAGCACAGATACGCAGTATTTT.

The J gene is TRBJ1-1, the V gene TRBV5-8; 8 bases align to TRBD1. The CDR3 covers 16 residues. Per the germline V gene, CDR1 is SGHTS and CDR2 is YDEGEE. With 3 bases clipped from V and 2 bases from J, the junction kept 9 bases outside the gene matches. CDR3 loop: CASSSRGRGSNTEAFF. DNA for the CDR3: TGTGCCAGCAGCTCCAGGGGGCGGGGGAGTAACACTGAAGCTTTCTTT. Supplemented by reference TRBV5-8 and TRBJ1-1, the full variable domain reads EAGVTQSPTHLIKTRGQQATLRCSPISGHTSVYWYQQALGLGLQFLLWYDEGEERNRGNFPPRFSGRQFPNYSSELNVNALELEDSALYLCASSSRGRGSNTEAFFGQGTRLTVV.

The chain carries TRBV12-5 and TRBJ2-1; D may be TRBD2 (5 bases). V was clipped by 1 base and J by 12 bases, with 16 bases between them. Germline V gives CDR1 LGHNT, CDR2 FRNRAP. The CDR3 runs to 14 residues. DNA of the CDR3: TGTGCTAGTGGTTTGGGATCAACTAGGGTTGGGCAGTTCTTC. Protein: CASGLGSTRVGQFF.

The chain links TRBV30 to TRBJ1-2; 8 bases agree with TRBD1. The trim removed 1 base at V and 7 bases at J, leaving 11 bases unmatched. The CDR3 is 15 residues long. In germline, CDR1 is GTSNPN, CDR2 SVGIG (reference sequence). This CDR3 reads CAWSEGSRTGFGYTF. DNA for the CDR3: TGTGCCTGGAGTGAGGGCTCCCGGACAGGGTTTGGCTACACCTTC.

This clone turned up a few times. This chain joins TRBV6-5 and TRBJ2-7; 14 bases align to TRBD2. The CDR3 runs 14 residues. Trimming cost V 7 bases and J 6 bases; bases outside gene matches: 5. Germline values: CDR1 MNHEY, CDR2 SVGAGI. This CDR3 is CASTPGLAGAEQYF. The DNA of the CDR3 is TGTGCCAGCACCCCGGGACTAGCGGGAGCCGAGCAGTACTTC.

The chain uses TRBV5-8 and TRBJ2-1, with a weak D call TRBD1 (6 bases). CDR1 SGHTS and CDR2 YDEGEE come from the germline V gene. The ends were cut back, 4 bases at V and 2 bases at J, with 13 bases in the middle. The CDR3 runs 15 residues. The CDR3 nucleotides read TGTGCCAGCAGCCTTGGGGGCTCCACCTACAATGAGCAGTTCTTC. This encodes CASSLGGSTYNEQFF. Full variable domain (rest looked up from reference TRBV5-8 and TRBJ2-1): EAGVTQSPTHLIKTRGQQATLRCSPISGHTSVYWYQQALGLGLQFLLWYDEGEERNRGNFPPRFSGRQFPNYSSELNVNALELEDSALYLCASSLGGSTYNEQFFGPGTRLTVL.

This clone has a handful of counts. V and J are TRBV7-9 and TRBJ2-2, with 8 bases that match TRBD1. CDR1 is SEHNR, CDR2 FQNEAQ, per germline (reference sequence). The CDR3 covers 17 residues. V shed 1 base, J shed 4 bases, and the junction held 8 bases outside the gene matches. For the CDR3, the DNA is TGTGCCAGCAGCTTAGAATCCAGGGGGCGCGCCACCGGGGAGCTGTTTTTT. It is translated as CASSLESRGRATGELFF. Filled out from reference TRBV7-9 and TRBJ2-2, the complete variable domain reads DTGVSQNPRHKITKRGQNVTFRCDPISEHNRLYWYRQTLGQGPEFLTYFQNEAQLEKSRLLSDRFSAERPKGSFSTLEIQRTEQGDSAMYLCASSLESRGRATGELFFGEGSRLTVL.

This clone occurred once. The chain recombines TRBV5-1 with TRBJ2-1; D is unclear. Trimming took off 0 bases at V and 3 bases at J, with 10 bases between the two ends. CDR1 is SGHRS and CDR2 is YFSETQ in the germline V gene. The CDR3 extends over 15 amino acids. CDR3 sequence reads: CASSLEAAVYNEQFF. The CDR3 region has the DNA TGCGCCAGCAGCTTGGAGGCGGCAGTCTACAATGAGCAGTTCTTC.

The chain uses TRBV6-5 and TRBJ1-2, with 7 positions matching TRBD1. The V and J ends lost 5 bases and 8 bases, in that order; junction bases with no gene match: 14. The CDR3 extends over 15 amino acids. Germline values: CDR1 MNHEY, CDR2 SVGAGI. The CDR3 DNA follows: TGTGCCAGCAGTCCGGGGAGGATGACAGGGAGAGGCTACACCTTC. The encoded protein is CASSPGRMTGRGYTF.

This clone has at least ten counts. The chain combines TRBV29-1 with TRBJ2-5; a possible D gene is TRBD1 (5 bases). There are 13 residues in the CDR3. Trimming removed 4 bases at V and 0 bases at J, with 9 bases between. Germline-derived CDR1 and CDR2 are SQVTM and ANQGSEA. CDR3 sequence reads: CSVVIGDQETQYF. For the CDR3, the DNA is TGCAGCGTTGTGATAGGGGACCAAGAGACCCAGTACTTC.

The rearrangement links TRBV19 to TRBJ2-3, with 8 bases that match TRBD2. V trimming: 5 bases; J trimming: 1 base; junction bases outside the gene matches: 8. This CDR3 spans 16 amino acids. Germline V CDR1 and CDR2: LNHDA, SQIVND (reference sequence). The DNA for the CDR3 is TGTGCCAGTAGTTCCTATGGAGCGGGGGGCACAGATACGCAGTATTTT. This sequence encodes CASSSYGAGGTDTQYF.